Sequencing of this T cell receptor beta chain was carried out in a study of T cell responses to AZD1222 COVID-19 vaccine. Study summary: The analysis combined second doses at about 4 or about 12 weeks.

Points from the study as a whole: Most donors were white British and more were female, and clonal diversity was possibly underestimated. After two AZD1222 doses, spike-specific TCR breadth and depth rose versus day 0. Just a handful of AZD1222 recipients tested seropositive at baseline.

Trimming cost V 0 bases and J 1 base; bases outside gene matches: 11. This CDR3 comprises 19 residues. Germline V gives CDR1 MNHEY, CDR2 SVGEGT. The assay was immunoSEQ multiplex PCR, and TCRdb's table has in-frame clones only and misses some. The data show 150,000 or so clones, approximately 93% seen once. Concerning this clone itself: The antigen is not known.

The J gene is TRBJ2-7, the V gene TRBV6-2 or TRBV6-3; TRBD2 matches 11 bases. The material was peripheral blood, obtained on day 0 of AZD1222 vaccination. This clonotype originated in an adult in good health. CDR3 in DNA: TGTGCCAGCAGTTACTCGGCGTCTAGCGGGAGGCGGAGTTCCTACGAGCAGTACTTC. Translation: CASSYSASSGRRSSYEQYF.